This is a list of T cell receptor beta chains from one sample in a study of blood T cell repertoires in COVID-19. Profiling relied on immunoSEQ multiplex PCR, and the TCRdb table lists in-frame clones only, not all of them. The table includes 80,000 to 100,000 clones, more than 60% detected once. The sample taken for sequencing was peripheral blood. The receptors originated from a man between 65 and 80 years old with acute or convalescent COVID-19. CDR3s include the opening cysteine and the closing phenylalanine or tryptophan. A D gene is named only where the DNA matches it firmly.

j_gene: TRBJ2-1
v_gene: TRBV19
d_gene: TRBD2
CDR3aa: CASSIRTSEWNEQFF

j_gene: TRBJ2-7
v_gene: TRBV4-1
d_gene: NA
CDR3aa: CASSPGLMRESYEQYF

j_gene: TRBJ2-1
v_gene: TRBV2
d_gene: TRBD2
CDR3aa: CASSRTSGRALYNEQFF

j_gene: TRBJ1-5
v_gene: TRBV18
d_gene: TRBD1
CDR3aa: CASSPSPGGWGNQPQHF

j_gene: TRBJ1-2
v_gene: TRBV7-8
d_gene: NA
CDR3aa: CASRPEPGVGARGYTF

j_gene: TRBJ2-2
v_gene: TRBV29-1
d_gene: NA
CDR3aa: CSVELVSDTGELFF

j_gene: TRBJ2-3
v_gene: TRBV6-5
d_gene: TRBD2
CDR3aa: CASSYRLAGAGDTQYF

j_gene: TRBJ1-6
v_gene: TRBV9
d_gene: TRBD1
CDR3aa: CASSVATGVGNSPLHF

j_gene: TRBJ2-5
v_gene: TRBV28
d_gene: TRBD2
CDR3aa: CASSTRIASGRYQETQYF

j_gene: TRBJ2-1
v_gene: TRBV19
d_gene: TRBD2
CDR3aa: CASSINSGRWAEQFF

j_gene: TRBJ1-1
v_gene: TRBV7-6
d_gene: TRBD1
CDR3aa: CASSLFQGDGMNTEAFF

j_gene: TRBJ2-5
v_gene: TRBV30
d_gene: NA
CDR3aa: CAWSSNQGLHPQYF

j_gene: TRBJ2-3
v_gene: TRBV18
d_gene: NA
CDR3aa: CASSPRVSRRADTQYF

j_gene: TRBJ2-7
v_gene: TRBV30
d_gene: TRBD1
CDR3aa: CAWLRPGQGTKEQYF

j_gene: TRBJ2-1
v_gene: TRBV9
d_gene: TRBD2
CDR3aa: CASSVDTGGTGNEQFF

j_gene: TRBJ1-4
v_gene: TRBV6-5
d_gene: TRBD1
CDR3aa: CASSQQDRGREKLFF

j_gene: TRBJ1-3
v_gene: TRBV5-8
d_gene: NA
CDR3aa: CASSRRETGNTIYF

j_gene: TRBJ2-1
v_gene: TRBV18
d_gene: TRBD1
CDR3aa: CASSPSGQDLNEQFF

j_gene: TRBJ1-6
v_gene: TRBV9
d_gene: NA
CDR3aa: CASSGNRVSSPLHF

j_gene: TRBJ1-5
v_gene: TRBV7-2
d_gene: NA
CDR3aa: CASSGRSGARNQPQHF

j_gene: TRBJ1-1
v_gene: TRBV24-1
d_gene: NA
CDR3aa: CATSEAGYTEAFF

j_gene: TRBJ2-3
v_gene: TRBV29-1
d_gene: TRBD2
CDR3aa: CSVGLREGTDTQYF

j_gene: TRBJ2-7
v_gene: TRBV7-2
d_gene: TRBD1
CDR3aa: CASSLFPRGSYEQYF

j_gene: TRBJ2-1
v_gene: TRBV11-2
d_gene: TRBD2
CDR3aa: CASSLDRSGRTYNEQFF

j_gene: TRBJ1-4
v_gene: TRBV15
d_gene: NA
CDR3aa: CATSRDRHMNEKLFF

j_gene: TRBJ1-2
v_gene: TRBV7-6
d_gene: TRBD1
CDR3aa: CASSSGTGGAYGYTF

j_gene: TRBJ2-1
v_gene: TRBV6-2/TRBV6-3
d_gene: NA
CDR3aa: CASSYTAQYNEQFF

j_gene: TRBJ1-1
v_gene: TRBV15
d_gene: NA
CDR3aa: CATSRPGTYGTEAFF

j_gene: TRBJ1-1
v_gene: TRBV19
d_gene: TRBD1
CDR3aa: CASTNDRGGTEAFF

j_gene: TRBJ2-1
v_gene: TRBV4-3
d_gene: TRBD2
CDR3aa: CASSQDETSGYDNEQFF

j_gene: TRBJ2-3
v_gene: TRBV3-1/TRBV3-2
d_gene: TRBD2
CDR3aa: CASSQEGRREDDDTQYF

j_gene: TRBJ2-3
v_gene: TRBV2
d_gene: TRBD2
CDR3aa: CASRGREWADTQYF

j_gene: TRBJ1-4
v_gene: TRBV19
d_gene: TRBD1
CDR3aa: CASSPGQLYEKLFF

j_gene: TRBJ1-4
v_gene: TRBV7-6
d_gene: NA
CDR3aa: CASSASGMTNEKLFF

j_gene: TRBJ2-2
v_gene: TRBV5-1
d_gene: NA
CDR3aa: CASNLGDRSTGELFF

j_gene: TRBJ2-7
v_gene: TRBV27
d_gene: NA
CDR3aa: CASSPPSRGPYEQYF

j_gene: TRBJ1-2
v_gene: TRBV30
d_gene: NA
CDR3aa: CAWSPFGRGNYGYTF

j_gene: TRBJ2-5
v_gene: TRBV9
d_gene: TRBD2
CDR3aa: CASSVGLVGAETQYF

j_gene: TRBJ2-3
v_gene: TRBV7-9
d_gene: TRBD2
CDR3aa: CASSPPGSGRYTDTQYF